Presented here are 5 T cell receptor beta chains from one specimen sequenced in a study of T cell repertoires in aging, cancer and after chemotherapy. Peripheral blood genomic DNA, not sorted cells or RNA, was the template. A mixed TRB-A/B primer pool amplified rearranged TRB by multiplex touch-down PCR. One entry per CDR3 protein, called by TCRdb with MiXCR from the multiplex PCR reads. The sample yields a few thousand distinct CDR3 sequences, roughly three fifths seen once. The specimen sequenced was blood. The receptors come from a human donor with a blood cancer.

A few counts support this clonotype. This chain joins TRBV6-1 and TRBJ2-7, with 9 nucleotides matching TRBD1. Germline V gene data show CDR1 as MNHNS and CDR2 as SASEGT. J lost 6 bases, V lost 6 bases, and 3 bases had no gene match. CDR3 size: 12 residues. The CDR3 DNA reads TGTGCCAGCAGAGGGACAGGGACCGAGCAGTACTTC. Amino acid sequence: CASRGTGTEQYF.

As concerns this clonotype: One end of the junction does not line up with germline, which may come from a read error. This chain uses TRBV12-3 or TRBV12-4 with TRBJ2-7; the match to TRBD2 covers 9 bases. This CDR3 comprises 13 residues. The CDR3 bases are TGTGCCAGCTCCCGACTAGCGGCCTACGAGCATTACTTC. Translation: CASSRLAAYEHYF.

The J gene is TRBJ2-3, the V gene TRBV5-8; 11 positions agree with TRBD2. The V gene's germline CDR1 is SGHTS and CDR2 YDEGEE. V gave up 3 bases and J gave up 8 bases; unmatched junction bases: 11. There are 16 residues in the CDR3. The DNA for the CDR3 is TGTGCCAGCAGCTACCGACTAGCGGGGTCCGGGGGTACGCAGTATTTT. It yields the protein CASSYRLAGSGGTQYF.

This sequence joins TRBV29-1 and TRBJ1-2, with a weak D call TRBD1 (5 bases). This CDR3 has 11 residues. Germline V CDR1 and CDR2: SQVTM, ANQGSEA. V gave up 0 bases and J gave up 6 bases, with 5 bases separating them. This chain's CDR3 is CSVEDRDGYTF. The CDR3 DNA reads TGCAGCGTTGAAGACAGGGATGGCTACACCTTC.

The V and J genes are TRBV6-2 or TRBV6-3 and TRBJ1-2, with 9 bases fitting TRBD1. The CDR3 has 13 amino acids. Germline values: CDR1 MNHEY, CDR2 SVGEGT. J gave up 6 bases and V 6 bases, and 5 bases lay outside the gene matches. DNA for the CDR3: TGTGCCAGCAGACCGGGACAGGGCCATGGCTACACCTTC. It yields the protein CASRPGQGHGYTF.